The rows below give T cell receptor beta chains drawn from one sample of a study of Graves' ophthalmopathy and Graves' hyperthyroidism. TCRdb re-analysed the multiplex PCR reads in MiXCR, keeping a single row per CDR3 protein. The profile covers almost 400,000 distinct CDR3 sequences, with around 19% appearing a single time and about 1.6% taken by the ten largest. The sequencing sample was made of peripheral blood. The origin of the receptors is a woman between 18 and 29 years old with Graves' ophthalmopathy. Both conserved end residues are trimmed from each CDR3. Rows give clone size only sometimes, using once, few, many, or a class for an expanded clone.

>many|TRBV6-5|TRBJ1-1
ASKRVNTEAF
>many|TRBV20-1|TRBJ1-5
SARVDSRNQPQH
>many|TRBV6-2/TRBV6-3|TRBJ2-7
ASSSPGRGASYKQY
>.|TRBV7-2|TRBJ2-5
ASSLWSPALQETQY
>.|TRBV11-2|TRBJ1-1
ASSLQTGTGGATEAF
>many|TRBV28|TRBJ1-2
ASSPNYGYT
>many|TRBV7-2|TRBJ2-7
ASIRPGRSYEQY
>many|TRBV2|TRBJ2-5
ASGGLAGGQETQY
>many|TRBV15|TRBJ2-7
ATSTHRGQGVRAYEQY
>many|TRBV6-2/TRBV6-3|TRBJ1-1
ASCDRFTEAF
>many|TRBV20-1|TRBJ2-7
SASLPQGAYEQY
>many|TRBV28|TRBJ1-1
ASSLGRTGPVLNTEAF
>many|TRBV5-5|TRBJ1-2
ASSRPGTGGGYT
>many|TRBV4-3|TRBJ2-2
ASSQDGTGRTGELF
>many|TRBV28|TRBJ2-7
ASSLTGGPSYEQY
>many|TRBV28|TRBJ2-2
AGRGNTGELF
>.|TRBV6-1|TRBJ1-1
ASSRDRGFEAF